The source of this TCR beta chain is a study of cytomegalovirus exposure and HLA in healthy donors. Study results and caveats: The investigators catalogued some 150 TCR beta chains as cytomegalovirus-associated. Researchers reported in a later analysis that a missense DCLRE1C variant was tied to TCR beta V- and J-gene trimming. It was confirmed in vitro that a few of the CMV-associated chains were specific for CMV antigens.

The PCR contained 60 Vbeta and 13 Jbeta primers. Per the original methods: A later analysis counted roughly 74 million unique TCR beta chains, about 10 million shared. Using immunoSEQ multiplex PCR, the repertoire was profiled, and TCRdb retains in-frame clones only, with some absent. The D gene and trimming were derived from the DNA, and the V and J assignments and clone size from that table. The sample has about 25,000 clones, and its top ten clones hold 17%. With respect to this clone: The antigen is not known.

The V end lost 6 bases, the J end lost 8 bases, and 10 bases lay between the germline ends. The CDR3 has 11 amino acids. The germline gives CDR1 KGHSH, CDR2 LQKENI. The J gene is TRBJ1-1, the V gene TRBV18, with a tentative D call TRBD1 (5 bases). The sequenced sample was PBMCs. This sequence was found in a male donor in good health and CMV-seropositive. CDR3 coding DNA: TGTGCCAGCTCCGGGGGGAGGGAAGCTTTCTTT. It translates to CASSGGREAFF.